The 8 T cell receptor beta chains below come from one sample, sequenced in a study of beta chain features in type 1 diabetes. Every isolated RNA sample was fully reverse transcribed, so sequencing captured expressed TCRB transcripts. The method was immunoSEQ multiplex PCR; TCRdb's version includes in-frame clones alone and lacks a portion of them. The sample gives more than 120,000 clones, about an eighth of which show up once; 1% to 1.5% is in the top ten. Their cognate antigens are unknown. Findings and limits, study-wide: For Type 1 diabetes patients, all four CD4+ subsets carried TCRB CDR3s that were moderately but significantly shorter.

Material for sequencing was central memory CD4+ T cells from blood. The receptors were sampled from a young man with type 1 diabetes.

The J gene is TRBJ1-2, the V gene TRBV30; D possibly corresponds to TRBD1 (6 bases). V was trimmed by 2 bases and J by 1 base, leaving 11 bases between them. Germline assignment: CDR1 GTSNPN and CDR2 SVGIG (reference sequence). This CDR3 has 14 residues. DNA for the CDR3: TGTGCCTGGAGTTCCGGACAGAGTAACTATGGCTACACCTTC. This translates into CAWSSGQSNYGYTF. Drawing the rest from reference TRBV30 and TRBJ1-2, the complete variable domain is SQTIHQWPATLVQPVGSPLSLECTVEGTSNPNLYWYRQAAGRGLQLLFYSVGIGQISSEVPQNLSASRPQDRQFILSSKKLLLSDSGFYLCAWSSGQSNYGYTFGSGTRLTVV.

The V and J genes are TRBV5-4 and TRBJ2-3; TRBD2 matches 9 bases. Per germline, CDR1 SGHNT and CDR2 YYREEE (reference sequence). V was clipped by 4 bases and J by 4 bases; unmatched bases: 7. The CDR3 totals 15 residues. CDR3 amino acids: CASSPAGGPPDTQYF. CDR3 in DNA: TGTGCCAGCAGCCCCGCGGGGGGGCCGCCAGATACGCAGTATTTT.

CDR3 in DNA: TGTGCCAGCACTCCTAATTGGGCCGGGGAGCTGTTTTTT. This sequence encodes CASTPNWAGELFF. The chain combines TRBV27 with TRBJ2-2; D ambiguous. Between the trimmed V and J ends, which lost 7 bases and 6 bases, there was a span of 12 bases. The CDR3 is made up of 13 amino acids. The V gene's germline CDR1 is MNHEY and CDR2 SMNVEV (reference sequence).

This CDR3 is CASSVSAGSSTDTQYF. CDR3 nucleotides: TGTGCCAGCAGTGTCTCAGCGGGGTCTAGCACAGATACGCAGTATTTT. The chain is built from TRBV2 and TRBJ2-3; 7 bases are a match to TRBD2. The V and J ends lost 4 bases and 0 bases, in that order; junction bases with no gene match: 7. The CDR3 contains 16 residues. Germline V gives CDR1 SNHLY, CDR2 FYNNEI.

This chain connects TRBV6-1 to TRBJ2-7, with 11 positions matching TRBD2. Germline CDR1 is MNHNS and CDR2 is SASEGT. This CDR3 spans 14 amino acids. With V trimmed by 6 bases and J by 4 bases, 5 bases remained unmatched. CDR3 coding DNA: TGTGCCAGCAGGCCGGGACTAGCGGCTTACGAGCAGTACTTC. Translated, it gives CASRPGLAAYEQYF.

This clone showed up many times. Within the sample, other DNA sequences also encode this same CDR3. The chain carries TRBV30 and TRBJ1-1, with D unresolved. Germline CDR1 and CDR2: GTSNPN and SVGIG (reference sequence). This CDR3 comprises 12 residues. Trimming stripped 5 bases from V and 1 base from J, with 8 bases between. CDR3 in DNA: TGTGCCTGGGGTCGTGGGAACACTGAAGCTTTCTTT. Amino acids: CAWGRGNTEAFF.

This clone has a handful of counts. The chain joins TRBV9 to TRBJ1-5, with 8 bases lining up with TRBD1. CDR3 length: 15 amino acids. Germline V gives CDR1 SGDLS, CDR2 YYNGEE. Trimming at V came to 0 bases and at J to 5 bases, leaving 4 bases not matched to a gene. The CDR3: CASSVAGQADQPQHF. The CDR3 DNA reads as TGTGCCAGCAGCGTAGCGGGACAGGCCGATCAGCCCCAGCATTTT.

This clone was counted between two and nine times. The chain employs TRBV7-2 and TRBJ1-1; weak D call: TRBD1 (5 bases). Germline V gene sequence: CDR1 SGHTA, CDR2 FQGNSA. Trimming took 5 bases from V and 8 from J, leaving 9 bases between them. The CDR3 is 11 residues long. CDR3 nucleotide sequence: TGTGCCAGCAGCAACCGACAGGAAGCTTTCTTT. The encoded protein is CASSNRQEAFF.